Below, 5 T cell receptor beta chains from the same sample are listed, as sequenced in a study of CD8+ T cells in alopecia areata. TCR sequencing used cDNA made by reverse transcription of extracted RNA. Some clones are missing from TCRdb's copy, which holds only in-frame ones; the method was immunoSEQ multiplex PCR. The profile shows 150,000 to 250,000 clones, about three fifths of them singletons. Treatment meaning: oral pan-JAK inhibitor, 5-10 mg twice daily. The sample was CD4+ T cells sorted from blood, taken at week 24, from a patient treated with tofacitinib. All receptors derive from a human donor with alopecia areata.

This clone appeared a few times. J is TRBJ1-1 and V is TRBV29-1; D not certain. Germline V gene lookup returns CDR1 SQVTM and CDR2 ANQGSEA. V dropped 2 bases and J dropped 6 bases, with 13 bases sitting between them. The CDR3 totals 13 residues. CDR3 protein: CSVERPGNAEAFF. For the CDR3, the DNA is TGCAGCGTTGAACGGCCGGGAAACGCTGAAGCTTTCTTT.

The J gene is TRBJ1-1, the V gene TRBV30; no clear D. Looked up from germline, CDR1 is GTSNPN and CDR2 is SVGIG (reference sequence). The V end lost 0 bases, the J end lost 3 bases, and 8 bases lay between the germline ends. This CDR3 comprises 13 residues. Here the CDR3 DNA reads TGTGCCTGGAGTGTACGTATGGACACTGAAGCTTTCTTT. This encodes CAWSVRMDTEAFF.

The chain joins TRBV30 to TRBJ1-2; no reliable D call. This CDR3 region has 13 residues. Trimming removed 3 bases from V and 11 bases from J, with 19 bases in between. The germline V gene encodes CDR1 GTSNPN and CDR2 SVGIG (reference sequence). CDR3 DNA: TGTGCCTGGAGCCGAGACCGGGCCTCGTCTTACACCTTC. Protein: CAWSRDRASSYTF.

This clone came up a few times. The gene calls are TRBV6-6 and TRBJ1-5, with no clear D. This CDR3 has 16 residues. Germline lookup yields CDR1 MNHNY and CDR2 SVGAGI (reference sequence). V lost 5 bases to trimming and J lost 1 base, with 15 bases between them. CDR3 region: CASSRRGLESNQPQHF. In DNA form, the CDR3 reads TGTGCCAGCAGTCGTCGTGGGTTGGAGAGCAATCAGCCCCAGCATTTT.

The CDR3 protein is CASSHRRNTGELFF. In DNA, the CDR3 is TGTGCCAGCAGTCACAGGAGGAACACCGGGGAGCTGTTTTTT. The rearrangement joins TRBV25-1 to TRBJ2-2; D may be TRBD1 (5 bases). This CDR3 comprises 14 residues. The ends were cut back, 5 bases at V and 1 base at J, with 8 bases in the middle. Per germline, CDR1 MGHDK and CDR2 SYGVNS.